This TCR beta chain originates from a study of sequential checkpoint blockade in melanoma. Background on the study: First-line arms were nivolumab then ipilimumab, or the reverse, randomized 1:1.

CDR1 SGHTS and CDR2 YDEGEE come from the germline V gene. This CDR3 comprises 15 residues. Produced via immunoSEQ multiplex PCR; TCRdb's table is partial and in-frame only. The sample consists of about 10,000 clones, more than 75% of them appearing once. This clone was detected a few times. The junction and the germline gene differ at one end; a read error may be behind it. Described treatment: randomized to nivolumab then ipilimumab (arm A) or the reverse (arm B). None of the patients previously received DNA-damaging chemotherapy. This sequence was found in a human donor with melanoma. The material was CD8+ T cells sorted from blood (inferred from file names), obtained from a patient given nivolumab and ipilimumab in sequence. The chain links TRBV5-8 to TRBJ2-7; possible D gene TRBD2, 6 bases. CDR3: CASSREHLEGYEQYF. CDR3 bases: TGCGCCAGCAGCCGGGAGCACCTGGAGGGCTACGAGCAGTACTTC.